This TCR beta chain originates from a study of blood T cell repertoires in COVID-19. Study in general: Sources were T cells, B-cell-depleted T cells, or PBMCs; the material itself was cDNA or gDNA.

Enrollees, roughly 18 to 90 years old, lived in 24 US areas. Assignment of participants to cohorts was predicated upon participant-reported clinical history. Profiled with immunoSEQ multiplex PCR; TCRdb holds only in-frame clones, not every one. The top ten clones hold 4.1% of a sample with about 270,000 clones, 85% to 90% of them seen once. Germline CDR1 SEHNR, CDR2 FQNEAQ (reference sequence). The CDR3 totals 13 residues. Trimming pared 1 base from V and 4 bases from J, leaving 7 bases between. The sequenced material came from PBMCs or T cells enriched from blood (not recorded which). This receptor was taken from a woman aged 25 to 45 with acute COVID-19. The genes are TRBV7-9 and TRBJ1-2; tentative D call: TRBD1 (6 bases). The CDR3 loop is CASSLGDTYGYTF. The CDR3 DNA reads as TGTGCCAGCAGCTTAGGGGACACCTATGGCTACACCTTC.